Only one count was recorded for the clone carrying this T cell receptor (beta chain). Trimming took 4 bases from V and 8 from J, leaving 15 bases between them. This CDR3 is built from 13 residues. Germline assignment: CDR1 SGHRS and CDR2 YFSETQ. The entry originates in a study of blood T cell repertoires in COVID-19. Study-level background: From the United States, Italy and Spain came samples of acute and convalescent COVID-19. T cells, B-cell-depleted T cells, or PBMCs provided the cDNA or gDNA that served as material.

Methods used by the authors: Reference gene primer amplification in the assay estimated nucleated cell counts. Profiling relied on immunoSEQ multiplex PCR, and the TCRdb table lists in-frame clones only, not all of them. V and J calls and clone size are those listed in that table; D and trimming were worked out from the DNA. The sample has over 55,000 clones; 91% are singletons. The TCR sequence derives from a man aged 55 to 69 with acute or convalescent COVID-19. This chain links TRBV5-1 with TRBJ1-2, with D possibly matching TRBD1 (6 bases). The sequenced sample was peripheral blood. The CDR3 protein is CASSRGGAEGYTF. The CDR3 DNA sequence: TGCGCCAGCAGCCGGGGGGGCGCAGAAGGCTACACCTTC. The entire variable domain, with the rest obtained from reference TRBV5-1 and TRBJ1-2, is as follows: KAGVTQTPRYLIKTRGQQVTLSCSPISGHRSVSWYQQTPGQGLQFLFEYFSETQRNKGNFPGRFSGRQFSNSRSEMNVSTLELGDSALYLCASSRGGAEGYTFGSGTRLTVV.